The 15 T cell receptor beta chains presented below share a single source sample, sequenced in a study of T cells in Graves' hyperthyroidism and ophthalmopathy. What was amplified from RNA transcripts were TCR beta CDR3 regions. Initially, a first-round RT-PCR of the TCR CDR3 employed the HTBI primer set. Using its own MiXCR run on the multiplex PCR reads, TCRdb lists one record per CDR3 protein. The sample lists some 760,000 distinct CDR3 sequences; 14% were seen once. Material: blood. All receptors derive from a woman between 18 and 29 years old with Graves' hyperthyroidism.

The V call is TRBV28, the J call TRBJ2-7; D possibly corresponds to TRBD1 (6 bases). V was cut by 6 bases and J by 3 bases, with 15 bases left in between. The CDR3 consists of 14 residues. Germline loops: CDR1 MDHEN, CDR2 SYDVKM. The CDR3 here is CASSLGQIDYEQYF. The CDR3 DNA is TGTGCCAGCAGCCTGGGACAAATAGACTACGAGCAGTACTTC.

The rearrangement links TRBV6-1 to TRBJ2-7; 8 bases agree with TRBD2. Germline values: CDR1 MNHNS, CDR2 SASEGT. This CDR3 has 13 amino acids. Germline trimming cut 7 bases from V and 7 bases from J; bases unmatched to any gene: 9. This CDR3 is CASKQAGVGEQYF. CDR3 nucleotides: TGTGCCAGCAAACAAGCGGGAGTGGGAGAGCAGTACTTC.

The chain combines TRBV13 with TRBJ2-7; D is unclear. CDR3 length: 15 residues. The V gene lost 1 base and the J gene lost 5 bases, with 15 bases spanning the gap. Germline V CDR1 and CDR2: PRHDT, FYEKMQ (reference sequence). The CDR3: CASSLALLSRNEQYF. CDR3 coding DNA: TGTGCCAGCAGCTTAGCCCTCCTCAGTAGGAACGAGCAGTACTTC.

This clonotype was observed a few times. The rearrangement joins TRBV10-1 to TRBJ1-5; 9 bases line up with TRBD1. Unmatched junction bases numbered 7, after V lost 4 bases and J lost 0 bases. The germline CDR1 and CDR2 sequences are WNHNN and SYGVQD (reference sequence). This CDR3 is built from 17 residues. The chain's CDR3 is CASSAADRGYSNQPQHF. CDR3 sequence (DNA): TGCGCCAGCAGTGCGGCGGACAGGGGATATAGCAATCAGCCCCAGCATTTT.

This chain joins TRBV5-5 and TRBJ2-1, with a possible D match to TRBD2 (6 bases). This CDR3 is 15 amino acids long. CDR1 is SGHKS, CDR2 YYEKEE, per germline (reference sequence). Trimming stripped 5 bases from V and 0 bases from J, with 12 bases between. The CDR3 is CASSSRERSYNEQFF. The CDR3 nucleotides are TGTGCCAGCAGTTCTCGGGAGCGCTCCTACAATGAGCAGTTCTTC.

This clonotype was seen a handful of times. This rearrangement joins TRBV6-5 to TRBJ1-5; D uncertain. The CDR3 sequence is 13 residues long. Germline V gene data show CDR1 as MNHEY and CDR2 as SVGAGI. Trimming took 0 bases from V and 9 from J, leaving 9 bases between them. The CDR3 spells CASSYSQVGPQHF. CDR3 in DNA: TGTGCCAGCAGTTACTCCCAGGTTGGGCCCCAGCATTTT.

The CDR3 DNA follows: TGTGCCAGCAGTGAAGAACAGGGGGCGCCTGGGGCCAACGTCCTGACTTTC. This gives the protein CASSEEQGAPGANVLTF. The chain couples TRBV6-1 to TRBJ2-6, with 9 bases identical to TRBD1. The V and J ends lost 1 base and 2 bases, in that order; junction bases with no gene match: 3. Per the germline V gene, CDR1 is MNHNS and CDR2 is SASEGT. The CDR3 has 17 residues.

The chain couples TRBV3-1 to TRBJ2-1; 11 bases agree with TRBD2. This CDR3 is built from 13 residues. Trimming cost V 7 bases and J 9 bases; bases outside gene matches: 5. Germline V gives CDR1 LGHDT, CDR2 YNNKEL (reference sequence). CDR3 in amino acids: CASTLAGVGEQFF. DNA of the CDR3: TGTGCCAGCACACTAGCGGGAGTCGGTGAGCAGTTCTTC.

This clonotype has only a few counts. One end of the junction does not line up with germline, which may come from a read error. V is TRBV19 and J is TRBJ1-5, with D unresolved. The CDR3 sequence is 17 residues long. Germline assignment: CDR1 LNHDA and CDR2 SQIVND (reference sequence). This CDR3 is CASGIGLEGYSNQPQHF. In nucleotides, the CDR3 is TGTGCCAGTGGTATAGGCCTGGAAGGGTATAGCAATCAGCCCCAGCATTTT.

This clonotype came up many times. V usage is TRBV2 and J usage is TRBJ1-1; D not certain. The CDR3 covers 12 residues. Trimming took off 5 bases at V and 7 bases at J, with 11 bases between the two ends. Germline assignment: CDR1 SNHLY and CDR2 FYNNEI. The CDR3 sequence is CASSPMAGEAFF. In DNA, the CDR3 is TGTGCCAGCAGTCCTATGGCAGGTGAAGCTTTCTTT. The whole variable domain, filled in from reference TRBV2 and TRBJ1-1, reads EPEVTQTPSHQVTQMGQEVILRCVPISNHLYFYWYRQILGQKVEFLVSFYNNEISEKSEIFDDQFSVERPDGSNFTLKIRSTKLEDSAMYFCASSPMAGEAFFGQGTRLTVV.

The gene calls are TRBV6-1 and TRBJ1-1; 7 bases map to TRBD1. V trimming: 1 base; J trimming: 1 base; junction bases outside the gene matches: 12. The germline gives CDR1 MNHNS, CDR2 SASEGT. This CDR3 has 18 residues. The CDR3 DNA follows: TGTGCCAGCAGTGAAGGAGGGGGCTTCTACATGGGGAACACTGAAGCTTTCTTT. Protein sequence: CASSEGGGFYMGNTEAFF.

This clonotype has ten or more counts. This rearrangement joins TRBV20-1 to TRBJ1-1; TRBD1 agrees at 7 bases. Per the germline V gene, CDR1 is DFQATT and CDR2 is SNEGSKA (reference sequence). This CDR3 has 12 residues. Losses at the gene ends were 2 bases for V and 3 bases for J; bases not matched to a gene: 0. CDR3 sequence reads: CSARQGDTEAFF. DNA of the CDR3: TGCAGTGCTAGACAGGGGGACACTGAAGCTTTCTTT.

The rearrangement links TRBV6-1 to TRBJ2-1, with no clear D. The CDR3 is made up of 14 amino acids. V gave up 2 bases and J gave up 6 bases, with 11 bases separating them. The germline V gene encodes CDR1 MNHNS and CDR2 SASEGT. The CDR3 nucleotides read TGTGCCAGCAGTGAAATGCCAGCGACCAATGAGCAGTTCTTC. Amino acid sequence: CASSEMPATNEQFF.

The rearrangement uses TRBV12-3 or TRBV12-4 and TRBJ2-1; D gene uncertain. The length of the CDR3 is 13 residues. Trimming removed 6 bases from V and 12 bases from J, with 18 bases in between. The CDR3 DNA reads TGTGCCAGCAGACAAGTCCTGCGAGTCACGCAGTTCTTC. The encoded protein is CASRQVLRVTQFF.

This clonotype was detected many times. The chain joins TRBV29-1 to TRBJ1-1; no firm D call. The germline gives CDR1 SQVTM, CDR2 ANQGSEA. The germline V and J ends were trimmed by 6 bases and 11 bases, with 7 bases remaining between them. This CDR3 region has 8 residues. CDR3 DNA sequence: TGCAGCGTCGGTTGGGCTTTCTTT. This codes for CSVGWAFF. Using reference TRBV29-1 and TRBJ1-1 for the parts outside the CDR3, the full variable domain is SAVISQKPSRDICQRGTSLTIQCQVDSQVTMMFWYRQQPGQSLTLIATANQGSEATYESGFVIDKFPISRPNLTFSTLTVSNMSPEDSSIYLCSVGWAFFGQGTRLTVV.